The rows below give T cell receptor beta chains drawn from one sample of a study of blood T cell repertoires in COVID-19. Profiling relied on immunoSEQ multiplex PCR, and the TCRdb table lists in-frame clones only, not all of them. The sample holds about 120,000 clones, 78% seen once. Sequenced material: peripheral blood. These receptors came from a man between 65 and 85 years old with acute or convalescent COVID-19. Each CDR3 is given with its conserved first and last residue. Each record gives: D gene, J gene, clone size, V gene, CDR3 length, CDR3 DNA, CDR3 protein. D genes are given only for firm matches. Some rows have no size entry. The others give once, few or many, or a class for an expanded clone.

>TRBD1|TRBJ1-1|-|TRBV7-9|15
TGTGCCAGCAGCTTAGCGGCGACAGGGGAGGATGAAGCTTTCTTT
CASSLAATGEDEAFF
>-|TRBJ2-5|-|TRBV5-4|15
TGTGCCAGCAGCTTGGAAGGTAGCAAGAGGGAGACCCAGTACTTC
CASSLEGSKRETQYF
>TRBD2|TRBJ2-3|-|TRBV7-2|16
TGTGCCAGCAGCTTAATTAGCGGGAGTAGCACAGATACGCAGTATTTT
CASSLISGSSTDTQYF
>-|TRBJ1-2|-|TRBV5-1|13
TGCGCCAGCAGCCTGGGAAAGACTCGAGGCTACACCTTC
CASSLGKTRGYTF
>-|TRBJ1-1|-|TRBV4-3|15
TGCGCCAGCAGCCCGACACAACAGGTGAACACTGAAGCTTTCTTT
CASSPTQQVNTEAFF
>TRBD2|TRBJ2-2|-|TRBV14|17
TGTGCCAGCAGCCAACTGAAGGGGAGGGGGAACACCGGGGAGCTGTTTTTT
CASSQLKGRGNTGELFF
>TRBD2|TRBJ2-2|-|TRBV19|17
TGTGCCAGTAGTATCGGGACTAGCTGGGAGAACACCGGGGAGCTGTTTTTT
CASSIGTSWENTGELFF
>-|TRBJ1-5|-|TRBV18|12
TGTGCCAGCTCACCACCGGCTCAGCCCCAGCATTTT
CASSPPAQPQHF
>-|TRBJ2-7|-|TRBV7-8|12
TGTGCCAGCAGCTCCCGGGGCTACGAGCAGTACTTC
CASSSRGYEQYF
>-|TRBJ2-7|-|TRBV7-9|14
TGTGCCAGCAGCTCCGTTACAGGGCGAGTCGAGCAGTACTTC
CASSSVTGRVEQYF
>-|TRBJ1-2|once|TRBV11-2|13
TGTGCCAGCAGCTTAGGCCGGAACTATGGCTACACCTTC
CASSLGRNYGYTF